This record covers a single T cell receptor beta chain. The antigen it binds to is not known. Per-base quality was not reported, and no clone a single base away is much larger than it. Explained via the paper, the time point label denotes: baseline before first vaccination. The vaccinee samples were drawn from two UK trials, COV001 and COV002, one of which was a single-blind randomized controlled phase 2/3 trial testing AZD1222 (ChAdOx1 nCoV-19) in healthy adults. For TCRbeta chain sequencing, PBMC samples from trial participants were taken at day 0 and at day 28 after the second dose. The source of the sample is a study of T cell responses to AZD1222 COVID-19 vaccine (dated by TCRdb to about 2021). In the study overall: AZD1222 recipients whose second dose came at about 4 weeks and those whose second dose came at about 12 weeks were combined into one group, since spike-specific TCR depth and breadth did not differ between the two schedules. A total of 233 trial participants underwent TCR sequencing, of whom 207 had received two doses of AZD1222 and about 26 had received two doses of the MenACWY control vaccine. Trial participants were enrolled by age into subgroups of 18-55, 56-69 and 70-plus years, and around 150, 29 and 61 TCR-sequenced participants, respectively, were included in these subgroups. Here is what the overall study found, with its caveats: Because no day 14 peak-response samples were available, repertoires were characterized only after the peak T cell response. A significant rise in spike-specific TCR breadth and depth was observed after two AZD1222 doses relative to day 0 and relative to MenACWY recipients. In the small 56-69-year group, the increase in depth fell short of significance, most likely because of low power. The vaccine-associated CD4 TCRs covered the entire spike protein, and the dominant responses fell in regions 160-218 and 743-854. Participants were mostly white British and included more females than males, and it was suggested by the authors that clonal diversity may have been underestimated. Only five to seven AZD1222 recipients were SARS-CoV-2 seropositive at baseline, limiting conclusions about previously exposed vaccinees. Reportedly, close to half of the unique spike-specific TCRs recognized epitopes lying outside the regions that are mutated in the B.1.351 and B.1.1.7 variants.

The CDR3 regions of human TCRbeta chains were subjected to immunosequencing. The paper's processing steps were these. TCRs in the repertoires were matched against a reference library of SARS-CoV-2-specific TCRs that had been generated with the MIRA antigen-specificity platform. Breadth meant the fraction of unique TCRs that were SARS-CoV-2-associated, whereas depth meant the fraction of total T cells that were SARS-CoV-2-associated. Using the MIRA data, each spike-specific TCR was mapped to the spike region that the TCR reacts to and placed in a CD4 or CD8 class. Log10-transformed breadth and depth values were compared by one-way ANOVA with Sidak's multiple comparisons tests. The source is immuneACCESS, and TCRdb retained only in-frame sequences with V and J called. Part of the clones is not carried over; for the studies checked, unresolved V genes explain less than half of this, and the remainder is unexplained. V and J calls and clone size follow that table, whereas D and trimming were derived from the DNA. The sample yields approximately 110,000 clones; around 89% were counted once. The top ten clonotypes cover under 5% of the sample.

This sequence originates from an adult in good health. The sample was peripheral blood, taken on day 0 of AZD1222 vaccination.

The nucleotides read TGCGCCAGCAGCTCCGGGACTCAAACAGATACGCAGTATTTT. It translates to CASSSGTQTDTQYF. Here the chain combines TRBV5-1 and TRBJ2-3; TRBD2 is a possible D gene, resting on 6 matching bases. V drops 3 bases and J drops 3 bases, leaving 11 bases in between. Its CDR3 holds 14 amino acids, cysteine through phenylalanine. Only the CDR3 region is kept as DNA, spanning 42 bases read in frame from base 1. CDR1 SGHRS and CDR2 YFSETQ are derived from the germline V gene.